The source of this T cell receptor (beta chain) is a study of glioma-infiltrating T cells after dendritic cell vaccination. Background on the study: Dendritic cell vaccination trial patients had either newly diagnosed or recurrent glioblastoma.

Primers: 60 V beta forward and 13 J beta reverse. Sequencing was performed with immunoSEQ multiplex PCR; in TCRdb, only in-frame clones are kept and a portion is missing. This sample carries about 92,000 clones, 80% to 90% of them seen once, and the ten largest clones take approximately 14%. Looked up from germline, CDR1 is MGHRA and CDR2 is YSYEKL. The CDR3 loop spans 15 amino acids. Between the trimmed V and J ends, which lost 5 bases and 3 bases, there was a span of 17 bases. This clonotype was obtained from a human donor with glioblastoma. The gene calls are TRBV4-1 and TRBJ2-7; D may be TRBD1 (5 bases). The input for sequencing was blood, taken before dendritic cell vaccination. CDR3 region: CASSSSGRAGYEQYF. The CDR3 DNA sequence: TGCGCCAGCAGCTCTTCGGGCAGGGCTGGCTACGAGCAGTACTTC.